The 23 T cell receptor beta chains reported below all come from one sample, sequenced in a study of shared clonotypes between healthy human individuals. Using immunoSEQ multiplex PCR, the repertoire was profiled, and TCRdb retains in-frame clones only, with some absent. The data hold about 480,000 clones, with about four fifths observed a single time. What was sequenced was PBMCs. These receptors were collected from a woman aged 40 to 55 in good health. Some clones in this sample may be carry-over from other donors' samples.

The V call is TRBV6-1, the J call TRBJ1-5; 7 bases are shared with TRBD1. Trimming at V came to 5 bases and at J to 4 bases, leaving 8 bases not matched to a gene. Per the germline V gene, CDR1 is MNHNS and CDR2 is SASEGT. The CDR3 loop spans 15 amino acids. The DNA of the CDR3 is TGTGCCAGCAGTACCCGACAGGGACCGAATCAGCCCCAGCATTTT. As protein: CASSTRQGPNQPQHF.

The V and J genes are TRBV20-1 and TRBJ1-3, with 7 bases identical to TRBD1. V lost 4 bases and J lost 8; bases outside the gene matches: 2. The germline V gene encodes CDR1 DFQATT and CDR2 SNEGSKA (reference sequence). The CDR3 runs 11 residues. Written as DNA, the CDR3 is TGCAGTGCTACGACAGGGTACACCATATATTTT. This gives the protein CSATTGYTIYF.

This chain joins TRBV11-3 and TRBJ2-5; a possible D gene is TRBD2 (6 bases). V lost 2 bases and J lost 9, with 13 bases in between. This CDR3 has 13 amino acids. CDR1 SGHNT and CDR2 YENEEA come from the germline V gene. This CDR3 reads CASSLNTRGAQYF. The CDR3 DNA follows: TGTGCCAGCAGCTTAAATACACGCGGGGCCCAGTACTTC.

The genes are TRBV11-2 and TRBJ1-1; D unresolved. Trimming cost V 2 bases and J 1 base, with 11 bases left between them. The CDR3 totals 15 residues. The germline V gene encodes CDR1 SGHAT and CDR2 FQNNGV. In DNA form, the CDR3 reads TGTGCCAGCAGCTTAACCAGACAAGAGAACACTGAAGCTTTCTTT. Protein sequence: CASSLTRQENTEAFF. The variable domain in full, with the rest retrieved from reference TRBV11-2 and TRBJ1-1, is EAGVAQSPRYKIIEKRQSVAFWCNPISGHATLYWYQQILGQGPKLLIQFQNNGVVDDSQLPKDRFSAERLKGVDSTLKIQPAKLEDSAVYLCASSLTRQENTEAFFGQGTRLTVV.

V is TRBV13 and J is TRBJ1-1; weak D call: TRBD1 (5 bases). V was pared by 3 bases and J by 6 bases, with 14 bases between. Germline V gene sequence: CDR1 PRHDT, CDR2 FYEKMQ (reference sequence). This CDR3 spans 14 amino acids. The CDR3 DNA follows: TGTGCCAGCAGCTTTAGGACAAGGGGCGCTGAAGCTTTCTTT. This gives the protein CASSFRTRGAEAFF. Filled out from reference TRBV13 and TRBJ1-1, the complete variable domain reads AAGVIQSPRHLIKEKRETATLKCYPIPRHDTVYWYQQGPGQDPQFLISFYEKMQSDKGSIPDRFSAQQFSDYHSELNMSSLELGDSALYFCASSFRTRGAEAFFGQGTRLTVV.

V usage is TRBV29-1 and J usage is TRBJ2-1; 7 nucleotides match TRBD1. CDR3 length: 12 amino acids. Germline CDR1 and CDR2: SQVTM and ANQGSEA. The V segment lost 6 bases and the J segment 4 bases; nucleotides outside the gene matches: 3. The CDR3 DNA follows: TGCAGCGTGGGACAGCAATACAATGAGCAGTTCTTC. It encodes CSVGQQYNEQFF.

The sample holds a few counts of this clone. The chain combines TRBV11-2 with TRBJ2-1; 11 bases align to TRBD1. Germline V gene data show CDR1 as SGHAT and CDR2 as FQNNGV. The trim removed 4 bases at V and 8 bases at J, leaving 16 bases unmatched. This CDR3 spans 18 amino acids. This CDR3 is CASSYTRRWTGGWDEQFF. CDR3 coding DNA: TGTGCCAGCAGCTACACCCGCAGATGGACAGGGGGCTGGGATGAGCAGTTCTTC.

This chain joins TRBV29-1 and TRBJ2-7; TRBD2 is a possible D gene (5 bases). V lost 4 bases, J lost 0 bases, and 7 bases lay in between. Germline V gene sequence: CDR1 SQVTM, CDR2 ANQGSEA. The length of the CDR3 is 12 residues. The CDR3 spells CSVGENSYEQYF. CDR3 sequence (DNA): TGCAGCGTTGGGGAGAACTCCTACGAGCAGTACTTC.

The chain has TRBV6-1 and TRBJ2-2; D gene uncertain. Germline values: CDR1 MNHNS, CDR2 SASEGT. V was shortened by 7 bases and J by 1 base, with 10 bases between the two germline ends. This CDR3 region has 14 residues. CDR3: CASIHYKNTGELFF. CDR3 DNA: TGTGCCAGCATTCACTACAAGAACACCGGGGAGCTGTTTTTT.

The gene calls are TRBV7-2 and TRBJ2-3; tentatively, D is TRBD2 (6 bases). V lost 2 bases and J lost 5, with 8 bases in between. Germline loops: CDR1 SGHTA, CDR2 FQGNSA. The CDR3 is 13 amino acids. CDR3 sequence reads: CASSLLAVDTQYF. In DNA form, the CDR3 reads TGTGCCAGCAGCTTATTAGCGGTAGATACGCAGTATTTT. Supplemented by reference TRBV7-2 and TRBJ2-3, the full variable domain reads GAGVSQSPSNKVTEKGKDVELRCDPISGHTALYWYRQSLGQGLEFLIYFQGNSAPDKSGLPSDRFSAERTGGSVSTLTIQRTQQEDSAVYLCASSLLAVDTQYFGPGTRLTVL.

This chain links TRBV19 with TRBJ2-6; no clear D gene. Trimming pared 3 bases from V and 4 bases from J, leaving 10 bases between. There are 15 residues in the CDR3. CDR1 and CDR2 from the germline V gene are LNHDA and SQIVND (reference sequence). CDR3 amino acids: CASSIGRPGANVLTF. CDR3 DNA sequence: TGTGCCAGTAGTATCGGCAGGCCCGGGGCCAACGTCCTGACTTTC.

This clone is a singleton in its sample. The V and J genes are TRBV25-1 and TRBJ1-4, with D hard to call. The germline CDR1 and CDR2 sequences are MGHDK and SYGVNS. This CDR3 is built from 12 residues. Trimming left V 3 bases short and J 5 bases short, with 4 bases between. CDR3 DNA sequence: TGTGCCAGCAGTGATGTAAATGAAAAACTGTTTTTT. Translating gives CASSDVNEKLFF.

This clone was found a few times. The J gene is TRBJ1-3, the V gene TRBV7-8; no definite D call. The germline gives CDR1 SGHVS, CDR2 FQNEAQ. This CDR3 is 15 amino acids long. V gave up 2 bases and J gave up 0 bases, with 8 bases separating them. The CDR3 region is CASSLSRGSGNTIYF. Here the CDR3 DNA reads TGTGCCAGCAGCTTAAGCCGTGGCTCTGGAAACACCATATATTTT.

In this sample, this clone turned up a few times. For the CDR3, the DNA is TGTGCCAGCAGTGAGCAGGGGGCCGGAAACACTGAAGCTTTCTTT. This encodes CASSEQGAGNTEAFF. V gene TRBV2 combines with J gene TRBJ1-1, with 8 bases lining up with TRBD1. Per germline, CDR1 SNHLY and CDR2 FYNNEI. There are 15 residues in the CDR3. The ends lost 3 bases at V and 2 bases at J; junction bases unmatched: 5.

This clone has more than one count but fewer than ten. The chain couples TRBV2 to TRBJ2-3; 12 nucleotides line up with TRBD2. The CDR3 is 13 amino acids. With V trimmed by 7 bases and J by 7 bases, 3 bases remained unmatched. Per the germline V gene, CDR1 is SNHLY and CDR2 is FYNNEI. CDR3 nucleotide sequence: TGTGCCAGCATGGGGACTAGCGGGCATACGCAGTATTTT. Translating gives CASMGTSGHTQYF.

Notes on this clone: The sample has other DNA sequences that encode this CDR3 too. This sequence joins TRBV2 and TRBJ1-4; D ambiguous. This CDR3 has 15 residues. V lost 3 bases to trimming and J lost 0 bases, with 8 bases between them. The germline V gene encodes CDR1 SNHLY and CDR2 FYNNEI. The CDR3 is CASSDRGTTNEKLFF. CDR3 coding DNA: TGTGCCAGCAGTGATCGGGGAACAACTAATGAAAAACTGTTTTTT.

V and J are TRBV5-1 and TRBJ1-4; no firm D call. The CDR3 consists of 16 residues. With 2 bases removed from V and 0 bases from J, the gap between germline ends came to 11 bases. CDR1 is SGHRS, CDR2 YFSETQ, per germline. CDR3 amino acids: CASSFGGRTTNEKLFF. The CDR3 DNA follows: TGCGCCAGCAGCTTTGGAGGGCGAACAACTAATGAAAAACTGTTTTTT.

By share, this clone counts as medium-sized (0.01 to 0.1%). The chain combines TRBV7-6 with TRBJ2-1, with 13 bases lining up with TRBD2. Germline values: CDR1 SGHVS, CDR2 FNYEAQ. Germline trimming cut 5 bases from V and 0 bases from J; bases unmatched to any gene: 10. The CDR3 has 19 amino acids. CDR3 in amino acids: CASSRGALAGGSSYNEQFF. DNA for the CDR3: TGTGCCAGCAGCCGGGGGGCACTAGCGGGAGGGAGCTCCTACAATGAGCAGTTCTTC.

This CDR3 is CTSSQDGQAGKGDNEQFF. The DNA for the CDR3 is TGCACCAGCAGCCAAGATGGGCAAGCTGGGAAAGGAGACAATGAGCAGTTCTTC. The rearrangement joins TRBV1 to TRBJ2-1. TRBV1 is described as a pseudogene. The CDR3 runs to 18 residues.

The CDR3 loop reads CASSPSGTGTGTQYF. Here the CDR3 DNA reads TGTGCCAGCAGCCCCTCCGGGACAGGGACCGGGACCCAGTACTTC. The chain is built from TRBV7-3 and TRBJ2-5, with TRBD1 matching 9 bases. CDR1 SGHTA and CDR2 FQGTGA come from the germline V gene. The V gene end was trimmed by 5 bases and the J gene end by 7 bases; junction bases not matched to a gene: 11. CDR3 length: 15 residues.

To note about this clone: This sequence may be a read error, since a much larger clone differs from it by one base. The CDR3 DNA reads TGTGCCAGCAGCTTATTGGGTAGCACAGATACGCAGTATTTT. This translates into CASSLLGSTDTQYF. The V call is TRBV11-1, the J call TRBJ2-3; D call uncertain. This CDR3 region has 14 residues. The germline V gene encodes CDR1 SGHAT and CDR2 FQDESV (reference sequence). Trimming stripped 2 bases from V and 0 bases from J, with 6 bases between.

The chain is built from TRBV4-2 and TRBJ2-1; tentatively, D is TRBD1 or TRBD2 (6 bases each). The germline V gene has CDR1 LGHNA and CDR2 YNFKEQ. This CDR3 contains 18 residues. V was trimmed by 0 bases and J by 1 base, leaving 16 bases between them. CDR3 nucleotide sequence: TGTGCCAGCAGCCAAGAGGGTTTGGCGGGGACATCCTACAATGAGCAGTTCTTC. Translated: CASSQEGLAGTSYNEQFF.

The J gene is TRBJ2-1, the V gene TRBV5-4, with 7 nucleotides matching TRBD2. Germline loops: CDR1 SGHNT, CDR2 YYREEE (reference sequence). The CDR3 extends over 15 amino acids. The junction had 8 bases not matched to a gene; V was cut back by 0 bases and J by 8 bases. The CDR3 sequence: CASSLVGTISHEQFF. CDR3 sequence (DNA): TGTGCCAGCAGCTTGGTAGGGACTATTTCCCATGAGCAGTTCTTC.